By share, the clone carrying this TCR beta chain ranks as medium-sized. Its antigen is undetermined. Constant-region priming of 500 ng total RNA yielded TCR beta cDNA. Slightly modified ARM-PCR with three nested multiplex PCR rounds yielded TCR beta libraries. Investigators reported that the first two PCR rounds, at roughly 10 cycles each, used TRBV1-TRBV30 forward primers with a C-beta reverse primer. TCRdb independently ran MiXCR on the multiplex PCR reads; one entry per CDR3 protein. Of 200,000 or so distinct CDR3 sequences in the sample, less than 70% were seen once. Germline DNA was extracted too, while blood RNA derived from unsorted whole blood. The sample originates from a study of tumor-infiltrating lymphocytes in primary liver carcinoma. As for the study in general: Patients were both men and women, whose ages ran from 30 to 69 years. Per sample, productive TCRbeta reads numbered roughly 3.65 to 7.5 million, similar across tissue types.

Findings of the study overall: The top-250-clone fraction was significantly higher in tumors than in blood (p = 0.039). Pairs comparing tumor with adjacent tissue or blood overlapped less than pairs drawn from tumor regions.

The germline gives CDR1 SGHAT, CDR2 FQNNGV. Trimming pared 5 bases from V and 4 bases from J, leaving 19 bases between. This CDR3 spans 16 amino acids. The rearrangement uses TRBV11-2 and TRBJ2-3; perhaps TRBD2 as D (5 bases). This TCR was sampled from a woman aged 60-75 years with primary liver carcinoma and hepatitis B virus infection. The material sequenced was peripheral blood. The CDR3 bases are TGTGCCAGCAGCCCAGAACGAGCGGTTGGCGCAGATACGCAGTATTTT. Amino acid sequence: CASSPERAVGADTQYF. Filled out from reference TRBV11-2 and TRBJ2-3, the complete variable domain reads EAGVAQSPRYKIIEKRQSVAFWCNPISGHATLYWYQQILGQGPKLLIQFQNNGVVDDSQLPKDRFSAERLKGVDSTLKIQPAKLEDSAVYLCASSPERAVGADTQYFGPGTRLTVL.